This paragraph reports one T cell receptor beta chain. Antigen specificity is unknown. A single record per CDR3 protein comes from TCRdb applying MiXCR to the 5' RACE reads. This table has approximately 270,000 distinct CDR3 sequences, around 16% appearing once. This CDR3 is 15 amino acids long. Trimming shortened V by 6 bases and J by 2 bases, and 13 bases separated the two germline ends. Looked up from germline, CDR1 is MGHRA and CDR2 is YSYEKL. These data belong to a study of T-cell memory formation after mild COVID-19. Study as a whole: Among the donors, TCR clusters were largely specific to each donor. Study observations and caveats: Most CD4+ clones that shrank were in CM and EM, while CD8+ ones turned up in EMRA. A subset of responding clones appeared in pre-infection memory, suggesting cross-reactive memory joined.

Sample: PBMCs or a T cell subset sorted from them (not recorded which). The chain has TRBV4-1 and TRBJ2-2, with D perhaps being TRBD1 or TRBD2 (5 bases each). The clonotype originates from a man between 18 and 35 years old who had mild COVID-19 (a few samples of this study predate the infection). Cell type and time point are not known. The CDR3 region is CASRGVVRNTGELFF. As DNA, the CDR3 is TGCGCCAGCAGGGGGGTGGTTCGAAACACCGGGGAGCTGTTTTTT.